The rows below give T cell receptor beta chains drawn from one sample of a study of blood T cells in healthy people across ages. TCRdb reprocessed the 5' RACE reads with MiXCR, giving one entry per CDR3 protein. The sample yields over a million distinct CDR3 sequences, about 40% seen once. The sequencing input was blood. Receptor source: a woman under 30 in good health. Each CDR3 is given with its conserved first and last residue. D genes are given only for firm matches. A clone size is listed for some rows: how often the clone was seen (once, few, many), or a class if it is expanded.

j_gene,abundance,v_gene,d_gene,CDR3nt,CDR3aa
TRBJ2-3,once,TRBV3-1,TRBD2,TGTGCCAGCAGCCAAGTGAATGTGGGACTAGCGGGGGCAGATACGCAGTATTTT,CASSQVNVGLAGADTQYF
TRBJ1-2,-,TRBV27,-,TGTGCCACCAAGAATTCATGGGGGGCTTTCTATGGCTACACCTTC,CATKNSWGAFYGYTF
TRBJ2-3,many,TRBV29-1,-,TGCAGCGTTGTCGGGAGAGAAGATACGCAGTATTTT,CSVVGREDTQYF
TRBJ1-5,few,TRBV20-1,-,TGCAGTGCTAGAGGGACGGAACCACGGCAGCCCCAGCATTTT,CSARGTEPRQPQHF
TRBJ1-2,few,TRBV7-8,-,TGTGCCAGCGGCCAGAGGGATGGCTACACCTTC,CASGQRDGYTF
TRBJ2-3,-,TRBV27,TRBD1,TGTGCCAGCAGAAGTAACACAGGGGAAGATACGCAGTATTTT,CASRSNTGEDTQYF
TRBJ2-7,few,TRBV12-3/TRBV12-4,TRBD2,TGTGCCAGTCAAGGGACTAGCGGGTCCTACGAGCAGTACTTC,CASQGTSGSYEQYF
TRBJ2-1,few,TRBV4-1,-,TGCGCCAGCAGCCAAGACCCCTCAGCGGAGTACAATGAGCAGTTCTTC,CASSQDPSAEYNEQFF
TRBJ1-2,once,TRBV7-3,TRBD1,TGTGCCAGCAGCTTAAAAGGGACAGGGGGAAATGGCTACACCTTC,CASSLKGTGGNGYTF
TRBJ2-7,-,TRBV27,-,TGTGCCAGCAAAAGAAAGCCTTCTAATGAGCAGTACTTC,CASKRKPSNEQYF
TRBJ2-5,few,TRBV5-1,TRBD1,TGCGCCAGCAGCCCGACAGGGATGAAGGAGACCCAGTACTTC,CASSPTGMKETQYF
TRBJ2-5,-,TRBV7-9,TRBD2,TGTGCCAGCAGCCTCCGGGGGACTATGCTGCAAGAGACCCAGTACTTC,CASSLRGTMLQETQYF
TRBJ2-3,many,TRBV20-1,-,TGCAGTGCTAAAGGGCCTCCAGATACGCAGTATTTT,CSAKGPPDTQYF
TRBJ1-2,-,TRBV5-1,-,TGCGCCAGCAGCTTGGCCAGGGGAGTGGGCTATGGCTACACCTTC,CASSLARGVGYGYTF
TRBJ1-2,few,TRBV10-3,-,TGTGCCATCACTGGGAAAAGGGCCATTATCGATGGCTACACCTTC,CAITGKRAIIDGYTF
TRBJ2-7,-,TRBV20-1,-,TGCAGTGCTAGAGTGTACAGGGAGACCTCCTACGAGCAGTACTTC,CSARVYRETSYEQYF
TRBJ2-7,-,TRBV4-1,TRBD1,TGCGCCAGCAGCCAAGATCCAGGACAGGGAGTAATGACCTACGAGCAGTACTTC,CASSQDPGQGVMTYEQYF
TRBJ2-1,-,TRBV2,-,TGTGCCAGGAGGGGGACCAATGAGCAGTTCTTC,CARRGTNEQFF
TRBJ1-1,-,TRBV18,-,TGTGCCAGCTCACCGGCCGAGAGGTTAAACACTGAAGCTTTCTTT,CASSPAERLNTEAFF